This T cell receptor beta chain is from a study of cytomegalovirus exposure and HLA in healthy donors. Study-wide background: Among roughly 180 million T cells, an earlier analysis found roughly 100 million unique TCR beta sequences. The study, taken as a whole, reports: Prior analysis indicated that the majority of TCR beta V segments exhibited productivity approximately 87% or approximately 30% of the time. Overall, around 160 TCR beta chains were annotated as cytomegalovirus-associated.

The CDR3 runs to 14 residues. Deletions cut 5 bases from V and 7 bases from J, with 15 bases between. Germline loops: CDR1 MNHEY, CDR2 SMNVEV (reference sequence). Use of 60 Vbeta and 13 Jbeta primers characterized the PCR. Assay: immunoSEQ multiplex PCR; the TCRdb copy retains only in-frame clones and omits some. Altogether under 200,000 clones are present, roughly 80% being singletons, with the ten largest covering 2% to 2.5%. Concerning this clone itself: Its cognate antigen is unknown.

The sequencing input was PBMCs. The chain combines TRBV27 with TRBJ1-5, with D perhaps matching TRBD1 (5 bases). The clonotype was recovered from a male donor in good health and CMV-seronegative. The CDR3 DNA follows: TGTGCCAGCAGTGACAACCAGGGAAGCCAGCCCCAGCATTTT. This translates into CASSDNQGSQPQHF.